The 15 T cell receptor beta chains below were found in one sample sequenced in a study of CD8 T cells in Susac syndrome. After extraction with the RNeasy kit, roughly 0.45 to 1 ug of the RNA was reverse transcribed using random hexamers. TCRdb recomputed calls from the immunoSEQ multiplex PCR reads with MiXCR, one row per CDR3 protein. The profile shows roughly 200,000 distinct CDR3 sequences, around 94% of them singletons. The material sequenced was CD4+ T cells from PBMCs. Every receptor here comes from a human donor with Susac syndrome.

The CDR3 nucleotides read TGTGCCAGCAGCTATGAGATGGTCACTGAAGCTTTCTTT. It specifies CASSYEMVTEAFF. J is TRBJ1-1 and V is TRBV5-8; D is unclear. This CDR3 contains 13 residues. The V end lost 3 bases, the J end lost 4 bases, and 10 bases lay between the germline ends. CDR1 and CDR2 from the germline V gene are SGHTS and YDEGEE. Filled out from reference TRBV5-8 and TRBJ1-1, the complete variable domain reads EAGVTQSPTHLIKTRGQQATLRCSPISGHTSVYWYQQALGLGLQFLLWYDEGEERNRGNFPPRFSGRQFPNYSSELNVNALELEDSALYLCASSYEMVTEAFFGQGTRLTVV.

The rearrangement joins TRBV28 to TRBJ2-6; D possibly corresponds to TRBD2 (5 bases). The CDR3 spans 16 residues. V was pared by 10 bases and J by 0 bases, with 16 bases between. CDR1 is MDHEN, CDR2 SYDVKM, per germline. This chain's CDR3 is CANRRGPHSGANVLTF. The CDR3 DNA reads as TGTGCCAACCGCAGAGGGCCTCACTCTGGGGCCAACGTCCTGACTTTC.

The CDR3 region is CASSDRVPSPLHF. CDR3 nucleotide sequence: TGTGCCAGCAGCGACAGGGTCCCTTCACCCCTCCACTTT. The gene calls are TRBV27 and TRBJ1-6; 7 nucleotides agree with TRBD1. Germline V gene data show CDR1 as MNHEY and CDR2 as SMNVEV (reference sequence). The CDR3 has 13 residues. The ends lost 6 bases at V and 9 bases at J; junction bases unmatched: 5.

The chain is built from TRBV11-2 and TRBJ2-1, with 10 bases lining up with TRBD1. This CDR3 region has 22 residues. Per germline, CDR1 SGHAT and CDR2 FQNNGV. The V segment lost 1 base and the J segment 8 bases; nucleotides outside the gene matches: 26. The CDR3 DNA reads TGTGCCAGCAGCTTAGTCCCCCCGCATTTTATAGGGGACAGGGGTTCGTCGGATGAGCAGTTCTTC. It is translated as CASSLVPPHFIGDRGSSDEQFF.

The chain employs TRBV3-1 and TRBJ1-5; D is unresolved. This CDR3 is 13 amino acids long. Germline V CDR1 and CDR2: LGHDT, YNNKEL (reference sequence). V shed 1 base and J shed 5 bases, with 6 bases lying between them. The CDR3 DNA sequence: TGTGCCAGCAGCCAAGCCCGCGATCAGCCCCAGCATTTT. It specifies CASSQARDQPQHF.

The V and J genes are TRBV5-6 and TRBJ2-7, with D unclear. This CDR3 spans 11 amino acids. Germline V gives CDR1 SGHDT, CDR2 YYEEEE. V lost 2 bases to trimming and J lost 3 bases, with 3 bases between them. The CDR3 loop reads CASSFNYEQYF. CDR3 coding DNA: TGTGCCAGCAGCTTTAACTACGAGCAGTACTTC. Full variable domain (missing parts from reference TRBV5-6 and TRBJ2-7): DAGVTQSPTHLIKTRGQQVTLRCSPKSGHDTVSWYQQALGQGPQFIFQYYEEEERQRGNFPDRFSGHQFPNYSSELNVNALLLGDSALYLCASSFNYEQYFGPGTRLTVT.

The chain recombines TRBV18 with TRBJ2-1, with TRBD2 identical over 13 bases. Germline CDR1 and CDR2: KGHSH and LQKENI. J gave up 11 bases and V 0 bases, and 4 bases lay outside the gene matches. CDR3 length: 15 residues. CDR3 sequence: CASSPPGLAGLQQFF. The CDR3 nucleotides read TGTGCCAGCTCACCACCGGGACTAGCGGGACTGCAGCAGTTCTTC.

This chain links TRBV29-1 with TRBJ1-1, with 8 bases aligning to TRBD1. Per germline, CDR1 SQVTM and CDR2 ANQGSEA. The CDR3 totals 13 residues. Losses at the gene ends were 4 bases for V and 1 base for J; bases not matched to a gene: 2. The CDR3 DNA reads TGCAGCGTTGGGACAGGGACGAACACTGAAGCTTTCTTT. Its protein is CSVGTGTNTEAFF. Complete variable domain (other parts from reference TRBV29-1 and TRBJ1-1): SAVISQKPSRDICQRGTSLTIQCQVDSQVTMMFWYRQQPGQSLTLIATANQGSEATYESGFVIDKFPISRPNLTFSTLTVSNMSPEDSSIYLCSVGTGTNTEAFFGQGTRLTVV.

Only one count was recorded for this clonotype. The CDR3 loop is CSALTPKVSPPYEQYF. CDR3 nucleotide sequence: TGCAGTGCTCTAACCCCAAAGGTTTCTCCCCCCTACGAGCAGTACTTC. This chain connects TRBV20-1 to TRBJ2-7; D gene unclear. Trimming took 5 bases from V and 2 from J, leaving 22 bases between them. Per the germline V gene, CDR1 is DFQATT and CDR2 is SNEGSKA (reference sequence). CDR3 length equals 16 residues.

The chain employs TRBV2 and TRBJ2-1; D remains unclear. From germline, CDR1 is SNHLY and CDR2 FYNNEI. The CDR3 consists of 15 residues. V was cut by 6 bases and J by 3 bases, with 15 bases left in between. The CDR3 loop reads CASRPTPGVYNEQFF. The CDR3 nucleotides read TGTGCCAGCAGACCAACCCCGGGTGTCTACAATGAGCAGTTCTTC.

The gene calls are TRBV18 and TRBJ1-1, with D tentatively TRBD1 (5 bases). Germline CDR1 reads KGHSH; CDR2 reads LQKENI. Trimming removed 6 bases from V and 0 bases from J, with 17 bases in between. The CDR3 runs to 16 residues. In DNA form, the CDR3 reads TGTGCCAGCTCGACCGGGACCGGTCGGCTGAACACTGAAGCTTTCTTT. Residues: CASSTGTGRLNTEAFF.

The chain carries TRBV6-6 and TRBJ1-1, with D tentatively TRBD1 (5 bases). Germline V lookup: CDR1 MNHNY, CDR2 SVGAGI (reference sequence). The CDR3 runs 16 residues. Trimming cost V 0 bases and J 1 base, with 12 bases left between them. DNA of the CDR3: TGTGCCAGCAGTTACTCGAAGGGGCGACGGAACACTGAAGCTTTCTTT. Amino acid sequence: CASSYSKGRRNTEAFF.

V is TRBV5-1 and J is TRBJ2-3; 11 positions match TRBD2. Germline V gene data show CDR1 as SGHRS and CDR2 as YFSETQ. V shed 0 bases, J shed 6 bases, and the junction held 6 bases outside the gene matches. The CDR3 has 16 residues. The CDR3 region has the DNA TGCGCCAGCAGCTTGGGACTAGCGGGGACCGGGGATACGCAGTATTTT. It translates to CASSLGLAGTGDTQYF.

The table lists this clonotype with a count of one. The V gene is TRBV28, the J gene TRBJ1-1; D perhaps matches TRBD1 (5 bases). Trimming removed 5 bases at V and 3 bases at J, with 19 bases between. The CDR3 length is 16 residues. The germline V gene encodes CDR1 MDHEN and CDR2 SYDVKM. The CDR3: CASSEWGGLGHTEAFF. The CDR3 nucleotides read TGTGCCAGCAGTGAGTGGGGGGGACTCGGGCACACTGAAGCTTTCTTT. The full variable domain, its missing parts supplied by reference TRBV28 and TRBJ1-1, is DVKVTQSSRYLVKRTGEKVFLECVQDMDHENMFWYRQDPGLGLRLIYFSYDVKMKEKGDIPEGYSVSREKKERFSLILESASTNQTSMYLCASSEWGGLGHTEAFFGQGTRLTVV.

J is TRBJ2-1 and V is TRBV3-1; no clear D. This CDR3 comprises 14 residues. The germline V and J ends were trimmed by 0 bases and 7 bases, with 10 bases remaining between them. Germline V gives CDR1 LGHDT, CDR2 YNNKEL (reference sequence). Here the CDR3 reads CASSQDPGMNEQFF. For the CDR3, the DNA is TGTGCCAGCAGCCAAGACCCGGGCATGAATGAGCAGTTCTTC.